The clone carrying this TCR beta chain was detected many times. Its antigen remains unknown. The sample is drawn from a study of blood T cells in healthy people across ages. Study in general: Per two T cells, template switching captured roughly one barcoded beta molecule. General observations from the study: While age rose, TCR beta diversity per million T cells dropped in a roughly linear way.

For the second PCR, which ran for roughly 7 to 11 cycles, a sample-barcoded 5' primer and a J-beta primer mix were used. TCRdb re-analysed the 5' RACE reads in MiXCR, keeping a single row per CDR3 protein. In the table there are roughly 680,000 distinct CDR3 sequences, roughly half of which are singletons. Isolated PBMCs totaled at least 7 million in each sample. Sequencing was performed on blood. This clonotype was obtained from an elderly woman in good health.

In DNA, the CDR3 is TGTGCCAGCAGATCCGGGACAGGGGCGCCCTACGAGCAGTACTTC. Translated, it gives CASRSGTGAPYEQYF. The genes are TRBV6-1 and TRBJ2-7; 10 nucleotides agree with TRBD1. V lost 6 bases and J lost 2; bases outside the gene matches: 7. Germline assignment: CDR1 MNHNS and CDR2 SASEGT. CDR3 length equals 15 residues.